This is a list of T cell receptor beta chains from one sample in a study of T cell responses to AZD1222 COVID-19 vaccine. Here immunoSEQ multiplex PCR was the method, and the copy in TCRdb shows in-frame clones only, minus some. In the table there are 100,000 to 150,000 clones, about nine tenths of which are singletons. This specimen was peripheral blood, taken on day 0 of AZD1222 vaccination. These receptors originate from an adult in good health. Each CDR3 is given with its conserved first and last residue. A D gene is named only where the DNA matches it firmly. Size tells how often a clone was seen (once, few, many) or the class of an expanded clone, and some rows leave it out.

cdr3_nt: TGTGCCACTGCGAGGACCACTTCCGCCGGGGAGCTGTTTTTT; cdr3_aa: CATARTTSAGELFF; clone_size: .; v_call: TRBV24-1; j_call: TRBJ2-2; d_call: .
cdr3_nt: TGCAGCGTTACCGGGACAGACAAAAGAGACACCTTC; cdr3_aa: CSVTGTDKRDTF; clone_size: .; v_call: TRBV29-1; j_call: TRBJ1-2; d_call: TRBD1
cdr3_nt: TGTGCCAGCAGTGACCCGAGCGGGGGGGTTAACAATGAGCAGTTCTTC; cdr3_aa: CASSDPSGGVNNEQFF; clone_size: .; v_call: TRBV2; j_call: TRBJ2-1; d_call: TRBD2
cdr3_nt: TGTGCCAGCAGTCCCGGGACAGGGGGCGAGCAGTACTTC; cdr3_aa: CASSPGTGGEQYF; clone_size: few; v_call: TRBV6-6; j_call: TRBJ2-7; d_call: TRBD1
cdr3_nt: TGTGCCAGCTCACCACTTCAGGGGGCCGCGAACACCGGGGAGCTGTTTTTT; cdr3_aa: CASSPLQGAANTGELFF; clone_size: .; v_call: TRBV18; j_call: TRBJ2-2; d_call: TRBD1
cdr3_nt: TGTGCCAGCCGAGCCGGGGCAGGGGAAACCGGGGAGCTGTTTTTT; cdr3_aa: CASRAGAGETGELFF; clone_size: .; v_call: TRBV7-8; j_call: TRBJ2-2; d_call: .
cdr3_nt: TGTGCCAGCAGTGTAGGAGGGCCAAAGGGAGACACGCAGTATTTT; cdr3_aa: CASSVGGPKGDTQYF; clone_size: .; v_call: TRBV28; j_call: TRBJ2-3; d_call: .
cdr3_nt: TGTGCCACCAGCATACAGGGGGTGCATAACACCGGGGAGCTGTTTTTT; cdr3_aa: CATSIQGVHNTGELFF; clone_size: .; v_call: TRBV15; j_call: TRBJ2-2; d_call: TRBD1
cdr3_nt: TGTGCCAGCAGTCTCAATGGACACCTTAACTATGGCTACACCTTC; cdr3_aa: CASSLNGHLNYGYTF; clone_size: .; v_call: TRBV27; j_call: TRBJ1-2; d_call: .
cdr3_nt: TGTGCCAGCAGCGTAGTAAGGACAAGAGGGAACACCGGGGAGCTGTTTTTT; cdr3_aa: CASSVVRTRGNTGELFF; clone_size: medium-sized; v_call: TRBV9; j_call: TRBJ2-2; d_call: .
cdr3_nt: TGTGCCAGCAGCTTGGGGGGACAGGGGACGCGTGAAAAACTGTTTTTT; cdr3_aa: CASSLGGQGTREKLFF; clone_size: .; v_call: TRBV5-6; j_call: TRBJ1-4; d_call: TRBD1
cdr3_nt: TGCAGCGTCCTCTTTCCCGGAAACACCATATATTTT; cdr3_aa: CSVLFPGNTIYF; clone_size: .; v_call: TRBV29-1; j_call: TRBJ1-3; d_call: .
cdr3_nt: TGTGCCAGCAGCTTAACAGGACAGGGGAGGAATGAGCAGTTCTTC; cdr3_aa: CASSLTGQGRNEQFF; clone_size: .; v_call: TRBV7-8; j_call: TRBJ2-1; d_call: TRBD1
cdr3_nt: TGTGCCAGTAGTATCTCGATACAGGGGGGGACTGAAGCTTTCTTT; cdr3_aa: CASSISIQGGTEAFF; clone_size: once; v_call: TRBV19; j_call: TRBJ1-1; d_call: TRBD1
cdr3_nt: TGTGCCGGGGGGACGGATACATATAACTATGGCTACACCTTC; cdr3_aa: CAGGTDTYNYGYTF; clone_size: .; v_call: TRBV2; j_call: TRBJ1-2; d_call: .
cdr3_nt: TGTGCCAGCGGGAAAAGGGGTAGAAACACCGGGGAGCTGTTTTTT; cdr3_aa: CASGKRGRNTGELFF; clone_size: .; v_call: TRBV2; j_call: TRBJ2-2; d_call: .
cdr3_nt: TGTGCCAAATGTCCAGGAAAGCGGGAGAGCTCCTACAATGAGCAGTTCTTC; cdr3_aa: CAKCPGKRESSYNEQFF; clone_size: .; v_call: TRBV27; j_call: TRBJ2-1; d_call: TRBD2
cdr3_nt: TGTGCCAGCTCACCACGGGCAGCAACTAATGAAAAACTGTTTTTT; cdr3_aa: CASSPRAATNEKLFF; clone_size: .; v_call: TRBV18; j_call: TRBJ1-4; d_call: .
cdr3_nt: TGTGCCACCAGTGGAGGGACTAGCGGGGTCCATGAGCAGTTCTTC; cdr3_aa: CATSGGTSGVHEQFF; clone_size: .; v_call: TRBV24-1; j_call: TRBJ2-1; d_call: TRBD2
cdr3_nt: TGTGCCAGCAGTTACTCGTGGGAGGGTACGTACGAGCAGTACTTC; cdr3_aa: CASSYSWEGTYEQYF; clone_size: .; v_call: TRBV6-5; j_call: TRBJ2-7; d_call: TRBD2
cdr3_nt: TGTGCCAGCAGGATAGGGGACCTGCAGCCCCAGCATTTT; cdr3_aa: CASRIGDLQPQHF; clone_size: .; v_call: TRBV2; j_call: TRBJ1-5; d_call: .
cdr3_nt: TGTGCCAGCAGCGTAGTGCCAGCGGGGGAGCTGTTTTTT; cdr3_aa: CASSVVPAGELFF; clone_size: .; v_call: TRBV9; j_call: TRBJ2-2; d_call: .
cdr3_nt: TGTGCCAGCAGTCCAGGTGGGGGTGGGGGCGAGCAGTACTTC; cdr3_aa: CASSPGGGGGEQYF; clone_size: .; v_call: TRBV27; j_call: TRBJ2-7; d_call: .
cdr3_nt: TGTGCCAGCAGCCTAACAGGGATATACGAGCAGTACTTC; cdr3_aa: CASSLTGIYEQYF; clone_size: .; v_call: TRBV11-2; j_call: TRBJ2-7; d_call: .
cdr3_nt: TGTGCCAGCAGCGACCCAGCGGGGGGTATAGATACGCAGTATTTT; cdr3_aa: CASSDPAGGIDTQYF; clone_size: .; v_call: TRBV9; j_call: TRBJ2-3; d_call: TRBD2
cdr3_nt: TGTGCCAGCAGCTTAGATGTCGGCGGGGGGCCAAGCTCCTACAATGAGCAGTTCTTC; cdr3_aa: CASSLDVGGGPSSYNEQFF; clone_size: once; v_call: TRBV11-2; j_call: TRBJ2-1; d_call: TRBD2
cdr3_nt: TGCGCCAGCAGCCAAGGGACAGGGGTTGGTATCTATGGCTACACCTTC; cdr3_aa: CASSQGTGVGIYGYTF; clone_size: .; v_call: TRBV4-3; j_call: TRBJ1-2; d_call: TRBD1
cdr3_nt: TGTGCCAGCAGTTCCCCAGGCAGGGCAGGCTATGGCTACACCTTC; cdr3_aa: CASSSPGRAGYGYTF; clone_size: .; v_call: TRBV6-5; j_call: TRBJ1-2; d_call: .